This is a list of T cell receptor beta chains from one sample in a study of OX40 agonist ivuxolimab in advanced cancers. Sequencing used immunoSEQ multiplex PCR; TCRdb keeps in-frame clones, though not all of them. The sample includes around 15,000 clones, about 70% of them seen just once. This specimen was CD4+ or CD8+ T cells sorted from blood, taken in a trial of the OX40 agonist ivuxolimab. These receptors were taken from an adult with an advanced solid tumor such as melanoma, head and neck, liver or kidney cancer. CDR3s include the opening cysteine and the closing phenylalanine or tryptophan. Fields, in order: clone size, D gene, J gene, V gene, CDR3 DNA, CDR3 protein. The D gene is left open where the match is weak. Clone size is not always given. Where it is, it says once, few, many or a class for expanded clones.

.,.,TRBJ1-1,TRBV5-6,TGTGCCAGCAGCTTGTACGGCCCTGAAGCTTTCTTT,CASSLYGPEAFF
.,TRBD1,TRBJ2-1,TRBV6-6,TGTGCCAGCAGTTACGGACAGGCGAGCTCCTACAATGAGCAGTTCTTC,CASSYGQASSYNEQFF
.,.,TRBJ2-5,TRBV5-1,TGCGCCAGCAGCTTGGTTGGCCAAGAGACCCAGTACTTC,CASSLVGQETQYF
.,TRBD1,TRBJ2-7,TRBV6-5,TGTGCCAGCAGCTTAGAGGGGACAGGGATTCCCGAGCAGTACTTC,CASSLEGTGIPEQYF
.,.,TRBJ1-1,TRBV4-2,TGTGCCAGCAGCCAAGGGATGGGGGACACTGAAGCTTTCTTT,CASSQGMGDTEAFF
.,TRBD1,TRBJ1-1,TRBV7-9,TGTGCCAGCAGCCCTGGGACAGCTGAAGCTTTCTTT,CASSPGTAEAFF
.,TRBD1,TRBJ1-5,TRBV19,TGTGCCAGTAGTCCCGAAGGTCCGGGACAGGGATTCAATCAGCCCCAGCATTTT,CASSPEGPGQGFNQPQHF
.,TRBD2,TRBJ2-1,TRBV7-8,TGTGCCAGCAGCGTAGCCCTGGCACTAGCGGGGGCCTTGAATGAGCAGTTCTTC,CASSVALALAGALNEQFF
.,.,TRBJ2-5,TRBV7-2,TGTGCCAGCAGCGAAACAGGGACGCAAGAGACCCAGTACTTC,CASSETGTQETQYF
.,TRBD1,TRBJ2-7,TRBV7-6,TGTGCCAGCAGCCCGGGACAGGGGACCTTCTACGAGCAGTACTTC,CASSPGQGTFYEQYF
.,.,TRBJ2-3,TRBV7-8,TGTGCAATAGGGGGGGGACACTTCCTCACAGATACGCAGTATTTT,CAIGGGHFLTDTQYF
.,.,TRBJ2-7,TRBV9,TGTGCCAGCAGCGGCGGACGGACCTACGAGCAGTACTTC,CASSGGRTYEQYF
once,.,TRBJ2-7,TRBV5-8,TGTGCCAGCAGCTCGGACAGTGACTACGAGCAGTACTTC,CASSSDSDYEQYF
.,.,TRBJ1-2,TRBV4-3,TGCGCCAGCAGCCAAGGGCGGGAGGCAGGCCAAATCTATGGCTACACCTTC,CASSQGREAGQIYGYTF
.,.,TRBJ2-1,TRBV4-3,TGCGCCAGCAGCCCCGAGGGTAGCTCCTACAATGAGCAGTTCTTC,CASSPEGSSYNEQFF
few,TRBD2,TRBJ2-7,TRBV15,TGTGCCACCAGCGTAACCGGGCGGGGGAACGAGCAGTACTTC,CATSVTGRGNEQYF
large,TRBD1,TRBJ2-3,TRBV9,TGTGCCAGCAGCACCTTGACAGGGGGTAGCACAGATACGCAGTATTTT,CASSTLTGGSTDTQYF
.,TRBD1,TRBJ1-3,TRBV5-4,TGTGCCAGCAGCCAAGGGACAGCGGCTAACACCATATATTTT,CASSQGTAANTIYF
once,.,TRBJ2-2,TRBV9,TGTGCCAGCAGCCCAAGGATCGGGGAGCTGTTTTTT,CASSPRIGELFF
.,.,TRBJ1-1,TRBV5-8,TGTGCCAGCAGCATGGACAGCCCCCTTAAGGCTTTCTTT,CASSMDSPLKAFF
.,.,TRBJ2-7,TRBV4-3,TGCGCCAGCAGCCAATCGACCGGACGATCCTACGAGCAGTACTTC,CASSQSTGRSYEQYF
.,TRBD2,TRBJ2-1,TRBV28,TGTGCCAGCGCCATCGGGGGGTCTTTAGGCAATGAGCAGTTCTTC,CASAIGGSLGNEQFF
.,.,TRBJ2-6,TRBV29-1,TGCAGCGTTGAAGGCCTAGGGGTGAGCGGCTCTGGGGCCAACGTCCTGACTTTC,CSVEGLGVSGSGANVLTF
.,TRBD1,TRBJ2-1,TRBV27,TGTGCCAGCAGTTTACTTCCGGGACAGGGGAGCAATGAGCAGTTCTTC,CASSLLPGQGSNEQFF
.,.,TRBJ1-5,TRBV10-3,TGTGCCAGCAAAGGCGGGGGGAGCAATCAGCCCCAGCATTTT,CASKGGGSNQPQHF
.,TRBD2,TRBJ2-3,TRBV4-1,TGCGCCAGCAGCCAAGGGACTAGCGGGGGGCGGGATACGCAGTATTTT,CASSQGTSGGRDTQYF
few,TRBD2,TRBJ2-1,TRBV27,TGTGCCAGCAGTTTATTGGGACTAGCGGAATACAATGAGCAGTTCTTC,CASSLLGLAEYNEQFF
.,.,TRBJ1-3,TRBV5-4,TGTGCCACCGGAGATTGGGCAGGGGCTGGAAACACCATATATTTT,CATGDWAGAGNTIYF
.,TRBD1,TRBJ2-1,TRBV5-3,TGTGCCAGCAGTGACAGGGGAAATGAGCAGTTCTTC,CASSDRGNEQFF
.,.,TRBJ2-3,TRBV6-5,TGTGCCAGCAGTTACTTGGGGGGCGCTGGAGATACGCAGTATTTT,CASSYLGGAGDTQYF
.,.,TRBJ2-7,TRBV7-2,TGTGCCAGCAGCTTAGGGTCAGACTACGAGCAGTACTTC,CASSLGSDYEQYF